This T cell receptor (beta chain) was profiled in a study of T-cell memory formation after mild COVID-19. Study conclusions and caveats: CD4/CD8 balance held among clones contracting day 15 to 85, and later expanders leaned CD4+.

With respect to this clonotype: As yet, its antigen is unknown.

Per germline, CDR1 SNHLY and CDR2 FYNNEI. The junction had 4 bases not matched to a gene; V was cut back by 4 bases and J by 0 bases. There are 16 residues in the CDR3. Constant-segment primers were used for 5'RACE, and the resulting TCR alpha and TCR beta cDNA libraries carried sample barcodes and UMIs. TCRdb re-called the 5' RACE reads with MiXCR, one entry per CDR3 protein. The sample shows 410,000 or so distinct CDR3 sequences, more than 20% of them seen only once. The chain joins TRBV2 to TRBJ2-7; the match to TRBD2 covers 12 bases. The sample comprised PBMCs or a T cell subset sorted from them (not recorded which). This TCR derives from an adult woman who had mild COVID-19 (a few samples of this study predate the infection). Cell type and time point are not known. The CDR3 spells CASSVSSGRGSYEQYF. The CDR3 region has the DNA TGTGCCAGCAGTGTCTCTAGCGGGAGGGGCTCCTACGAGCAGTACTTC.